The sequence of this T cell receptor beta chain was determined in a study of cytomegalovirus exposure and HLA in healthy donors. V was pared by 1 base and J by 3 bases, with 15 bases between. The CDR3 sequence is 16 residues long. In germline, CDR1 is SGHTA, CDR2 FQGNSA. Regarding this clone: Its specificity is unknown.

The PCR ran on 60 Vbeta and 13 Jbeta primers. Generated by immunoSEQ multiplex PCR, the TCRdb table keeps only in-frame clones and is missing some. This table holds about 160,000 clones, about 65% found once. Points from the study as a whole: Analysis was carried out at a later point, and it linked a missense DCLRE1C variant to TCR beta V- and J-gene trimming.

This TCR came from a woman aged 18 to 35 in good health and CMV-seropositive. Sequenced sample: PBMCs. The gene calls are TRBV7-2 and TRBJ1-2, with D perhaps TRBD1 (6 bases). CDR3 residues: CASSLVGGARDYGYTF. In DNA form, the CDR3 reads TGTGCCAGCAGCTTAGTCGGGGGGGCGCGGGACTATGGCTACACCTTC.